This T cell receptor (beta chain) is from a study of T cells in Graves' hyperthyroidism and ophthalmopathy. Overall study results and limits: Blood also held most thyroid clonotypes expanded beyond 0.001.

TCR beta CDR3 regions were amplified from RNA. When the TCR CDR3 underwent first-round RT-PCR, the HTBI primer set was used. One entry per CDR3 protein results from TCRdb running MiXCR on the multiplex PCR reads. The repertoire holds about 420,000 distinct CDR3 sequences, with 15% to 19% as singletons. The CDR3 runs 14 residues. Germline V gene data show CDR1 as ENHRY and CDR2 as SYGVKD. The V end was cut by 0 bases, the J end by 3 bases, with 8 bases between. This clonotype was counted at least ten times. Its antigen is not identified. Specimen: blood. This sequence was found in a woman in her late teens or twenties with Graves' hyperthyroidism. This chain links TRBV10-3 with TRBJ1-1; D gene ambiguous. The CDR3 sequence: CAISESASDTEAFF. CDR3 nucleotides: TGTGCCATCAGTGAGTCCGCCTCGGACACTGAAGCTTTCTTT.